These T cell receptor beta chains were read from a single sample in a study of blood T cell repertoires in COVID-19. Repertoires were generated with immunoSEQ multiplex PCR, while TCRdb's copy carries only in-frame clones and drops some. Of over 85,000 clones in the sample, approximately 81% were seen once. Sample: peripheral blood. These receptors originate from an elderly man with acute or convalescent COVID-19. CDR3s include the opening cysteine and the closing phenylalanine or tryptophan. Fields, in order: V gene, clone size, D gene, J gene, CDR3 DNA, CDR3 protein. D genes are given only for firm matches. Not all rows give a size; the values are once, few, many and, for expanded clones, a class.

V: TRBV9
size: -
D: -
J: TRBJ1-1
DNA: TGTGCCAGCAGCGGCAGGCTTACGGACACTGAAGCTTTCTTT
CDR3: CASSGRLTDTEAFF

V: TRBV2
size: -
D: TRBD1
J: TRBJ2-3
DNA: TGTGCCAGCAGGTCCGGGACAGTAGTAACAGATACGCAGTATTTT
CDR3: CASRSGTVVTDTQYF

V: TRBV5-1
size: -
D: TRBD2
J: TRBJ2-3
DNA: TGCGCCAGCAGCTTGGCCTTATCTAGCGGGAGTACAGATACGCAGTATTTT
CDR3: CASSLALSSGSTDTQYF

V: TRBV3-1/TRBV3-2
size: few
D: -
J: TRBJ1-3
DNA: TGTGCCAGCAGCCGCCGGAGCTCTGGAAACACCATATATTTT
CDR3: CASSRRSSGNTIYF

V: TRBV7-9
size: -
D: -
J: TRBJ2-7
DNA: TGTGCCAGCAGCTTAGTCCCCGTCGGCGAGCAGTACTTC
CDR3: CASSLVPVGEQYF

V: TRBV28
size: -
D: -
J: TRBJ1-6
DNA: TGTGCCAGCAGTGGAGGGGAAGGAATCGATTTATTTGATTCACCCCTCCACTTT
CDR3: CASSGGEGIDLFDSPLHF

V: TRBV6-5
size: -
D: TRBD1
J: TRBJ1-2
DNA: TGTGCCAGCAGTCGACAGGGGGAGGACTATGGCTACACCTTC
CDR3: CASSRQGEDYGYTF

V: TRBV5-1
size: -
D: -
J: TRBJ1-1
DNA: TGCGCCAGCAGCTTGGAGGGGATGAACACTGAAGCTTTCTTT
CDR3: CASSLEGMNTEAFF

V: TRBV5-1
size: -
D: -
J: TRBJ1-2
DNA: TGCGCCAGCAGCTTGTCCACAACTAACTATGGCTACACCTTC
CDR3: CASSLSTTNYGYTF

V: TRBV19
size: -
D: -
J: TRBJ1-1
DNA: TGTGCCAGTAAGGGAGAACGCGGTACACATGGGGAGAACACTGAAGCTTTCTTT
CDR3: CASKGERGTHGENTEAFF

V: TRBV7-8
size: -
D: TRBD1
J: TRBJ2-2
DNA: TGTGCCAGCAGCTTCCCCCTTGGGACAGGGCGGACCGGGGAGCTGTTTTTT
CDR3: CASSFPLGTGRTGELFF

V: TRBV7-2
size: -
D: TRBD2
J: TRBJ2-2
DNA: TGTGCCAGCAGCTTAGAGGGAACCAGGGCACGGGGGGCCGGGGAGCTGTTTTTT
CDR3: CASSLEGTRARGAGELFF

V: TRBV24-1
size: -
D: -
J: TRBJ2-7
DNA: TGTGCCACCAGTGATTTTAGGGGAGGAGAGCGGGAGCAGTACTTC
CDR3: CATSDFRGGEREQYF

V: TRBV9
size: -
D: TRBD2
J: TRBJ2-1
DNA: TGTGCCAGCAGCGTAGCCCCGGGAGGGCGATCGCATGAGCAGTTCTTC
CDR3: CASSVAPGGRSHEQFF

V: TRBV10-3
size: -
D: TRBD2
J: TRBJ2-1
DNA: TGTGCCATCAGGGCGGGACTAGCGGAATACAATGAGCAGTTCTTC
CDR3: CAIRAGLAEYNEQFF

V: TRBV7-3
size: -
D: TRBD1
J: TRBJ2-2
DNA: TGTGCCAGCAGGGGCCCGGGACAGGGGATTTCCGGGGAGCTGTTTTTT
CDR3: CASRGPGQGISGELFF

V: TRBV6-5
size: -
D: -
J: TRBJ2-3
DNA: TGTGCCAGCGGAAACGTACCAGGTCCGCAGTATTTT
CDR3: CASGNVPGPQYF

V: TRBV5-5
size: once
D: -
J: TRBJ1-1
DNA: TGTGCCAGCAGCTTAGATTCGACAGGACTGTCAGAAGCTTTCTTT
CDR3: CASSLDSTGLSEAFF

V: TRBV19
size: -
D: TRBD2
J: TRBJ2-7
DNA: TGTGCCAGTAGATCCACTAGCGGGAGTCCCCAGGGCGAGCAGTACTTC
CDR3: CASRSTSGSPQGEQYF

V: TRBV19
size: few
D: -
J: TRBJ1-1
DNA: TGTGCCAGTAGTATCGGGCAGGGGTGGACTGAAGCTTTCTTT
CDR3: CASSIGQGWTEAFF

V: TRBV27
size: few
D: -
J: TRBJ2-7
DNA: TGTGCCAGCAGTTTATCCCCCCTAGTCGCTTACGAGCAGTACTTC
CDR3: CASSLSPLVAYEQYF

V: TRBV9
size: -
D: TRBD1
J: TRBJ2-7
DNA: TGTGCCAGCAGCGCAGGGACAGGGAGAGCATACGAGGAGCAGTACTTC
CDR3: CASSAGTGRAYEEQYF

V: TRBV27
size: -
D: -
J: TRBJ1-5
DNA: TGTGCCAGCAGTAGTAGATTTCAGGGGAATCAGCCCCAGCATTTT
CDR3: CASSSRFQGNQPQHF

V: TRBV5-1
size: -
D: TRBD1
J: TRBJ2-1
DNA: TGCGCCAGCAGCTTGAGCCCAGGGGGCTACAATGAGCAGTTCTTC
CDR3: CASSLSPGGYNEQFF

V: TRBV5-1
size: -
D: -
J: TRBJ2-5
DNA: TGCGCCAGCAGCTCCCGGGGGGCCTTACAAGAGACCCAGTACTTC
CDR3: CASSSRGALQETQYF

V: TRBV7-6
size: -
D: -
J: TRBJ2-7
DNA: TGTGCCAGCAGCTTTGAGGGCGAGCAGTACTTC
CDR3: CASSFEGEQYF

V: TRBV28
size: -
D: -
J: TRBJ1-5
DNA: TGTGCCAGCAGTTTAGTAAGGGGACTGCCCCAGCATTTT
CDR3: CASSLVRGLPQHF

V: TRBV9
size: -
D: TRBD2
J: TRBJ2-5
DNA: TGTGCCAGCAGCGTAGGGACTAGTGAGACCCAGTACTTC
CDR3: CASSVGTSETQYF

V: TRBV5-1
size: -
D: TRBD1
J: TRBJ1-2
DNA: TGCGCCAGCAGCTTTGGGGGACAGGGGTTCTATGGCTACACCTTC
CDR3: CASSFGGQGFYGYTF

V: TRBV27
size: once
D: TRBD1
J: TRBJ2-7
DNA: TGTGCCAGCAGTTTACTCCTTAAGACAGGGCCGTTTCCTCCCTACGAGCAGTACTTC
CDR3: CASSLLLKTGPFPPYEQYF

V: TRBV9
size: -
D: -
J: TRBJ1-4
DNA: TGTGCCAGCAGCTCGCGTTACGACGGGGTCGGGGATGAAAAACTGTTTTTT
CDR3: CASSSRYDGVGDEKLFF

V: TRBV19
size: -
D: TRBD2
J: TRBJ2-7
DNA: TGTGCCAGTAGATCTACTAGCGGGAGAGGTTACGAGCAGTACTTC
CDR3: CASRSTSGRGYEQYF

V: TRBV6-5
size: few
D: -
J: TRBJ1-5
DNA: TGTGCCAGCAGTTCCTCTTATAGCAATCAGCCCCAGCATTTT
CDR3: CASSSSYSNQPQHF

V: TRBV11-1
size: -
D: TRBD2
J: TRBJ2-2
DNA: TGTGCCAGCAGCCCGGAGCGGGATGGCACCGGGGAGCTGTTTTTT
CDR3: CASSPERDGTGELFF

V: TRBV10-2
size: once
D: -
J: TRBJ1-4
DNA: TGCGCCAGCAGTCGATACCGACAGGCTGCAACTAATGAAAAACTGTTTTTT
CDR3: CASSRYRQAATNEKLFF

V: TRBV27
size: once
D: TRBD2
J: TRBJ2-7
DNA: TGTGCCAGCAGTTTGCTCGGGACTAGCGGGGGCTACGAGCAGTACTTC
CDR3: CASSLLGTSGGYEQYF

V: TRBV7-2
size: -
D: -
J: TRBJ2-6
DNA: TGTGCCAGCAGCAGACGGACAGTTGGGGCCAACGTCCTGACTTTC
CDR3: CASSRRTVGANVLTF

V: TRBV27
size: -
D: TRBD1
J: TRBJ2-7
DNA: TGTGCCACCACTCCCGGGACAGCCTCCTACGAGCAGTACTTC
CDR3: CATTPGTASYEQYF

V: TRBV24-1
size: -
D: TRBD2
J: TRBJ2-2
DNA: TGTGCCACCAGTGATTGGACTAGCGGGAGGGGGGACGGGGAGCTGTTTTTT
CDR3: CATSDWTSGRGDGELFF

V: TRBV6-5
size: -
D: -
J: TRBJ1-2
DNA: TGTGCCAGCAGTTACTCTACGAGCGTCTATGGCTACACCTTC
CDR3: CASSYSTSVYGYTF

V: TRBV5-6
size: -
D: TRBD2
J: TRBJ2-3
DNA: TGTGCCAGCAGCTGGGGGACTAGCGGGAGTGTGACAGATACGCAGTATTTT
CDR3: CASSWGTSGSVTDTQYF